This TCR beta chain derives from a study of identical twins. TCRdb re-called the 5' RACE reads with MiXCR, one entry per CDR3 protein. Of around 490,000 distinct CDR3 sequences listed, roughly 15% are singletons. This clonotype has more than one count but fewer than ten. V was clipped by 4 bases and J by 7 bases; unmatched bases: 14. The germline V gene encodes CDR1 SGHVS and CDR2 FQNEAQ. The CDR3 runs 18 residues. These same records also appear under a second study, on yellow fever vaccine responses in identical twins.

The sequenced material came from CD4+ T cells sorted from blood. The V call is TRBV7-8, the J call TRBJ2-1, with 12 bases fitting TRBD2. The TCR was taken from a woman between 18 and 29 years old in good health. CDR3: CASSYLAGGPNDQNEQFF. The CDR3 region has the DNA TGTGCCAGCAGCTATCTAGCGGGAGGGCCTAATGATCAAAATGAGCAGTTCTTC. Filled out from reference TRBV7-8 and TRBJ2-1, the complete variable domain reads GAGVSQSPRYKVAKRGQDVALRCDPISGHVSLFWYQQALGQGPEFLTYFQNEAQLDKSGLPSDRFFAERPEGSVSTLKIQRTQQEDSAVYLCASSYLAGGPNDQNEQFFGPGTRLTVL.